This T cell receptor (beta chain) emerged from a study of technical replicates of blood from four donors. Using immunoSEQ multiplex PCR, the repertoire was profiled, and TCRdb retains in-frame clones only, with some absent. The table has roughly 70,000 clones, less than 98% seen once. From germline, CDR1 is MNHEY and CDR2 SMNVEV (reference sequence). J was trimmed by 3 bases and V by 5 bases; bases with no gene match: 5. The CDR3 runs to 14 residues. The receptor was derived from a human donor in good health. Sequenced material: T cells isolated from PBMCs. The chain couples TRBV27 to TRBJ2-5; 8 bases are a match to TRBD1. DNA for the CDR3: TGTGCCAGCAGTCCTTTGGGACAGGAAGAGACCCAGTACTTC. Translating it yields CASSPLGQEETQYF.